These T cell receptor beta chains were read from a single sample in a study of Graves' ophthalmopathy and Graves' hyperthyroidism. TCRdb redid the calling of the multiplex PCR reads with MiXCR, one entry per CDR3 protein. Of over a million distinct CDR3 sequences listed, about 35% are singletons. The source material was peripheral blood or thyroid tissue (not recorded which). All receptors derive from an adult man with Graves' hyperthyroidism. Each CDR3 is given with its conserved first and last residue. D genes are given only for firm matches. Clone size, where shown, is once, few, many, or a class for clones that have expanded.

.,TRBJ1-1,.,TRBV11-2,CASSLGGQRRTSEAFF,TGTGCCAGCAGCTTAGGGGGCCAGCGCCGGACGTCTGAAGCTTTCTTT
.,TRBJ2-7,TRBD1,TRBV18,CASSRPDRLHEQYF,TGTGCCAGCTCACGACCGGACAGGCTACACGAGCAGTACTTC
once,TRBJ2-2,.,TRBV7-2,CASSSRRDENTGELFF,TGTGCCAGCAGTTCCCGCCGGGACGAAAACACCGGGGAGCTGTTTTTT
few,TRBJ2-7,TRBD2,TRBV7-2,CASSSRLAAQYEQYF,TGTGCCAGCAGCTCACGACTAGCGGCCCAATACGAGCAGTACTTC
many,TRBJ1-2,.,TRBV7-2,CASSLVQAEGYTF,TGTGCCAGCAGCTTAGTGCAGGCGGAAGGCTACACCTTC
few,TRBJ1-6,.,TRBV6-5,CASRYLRASSYNSPLHF,TGTGCCAGCAGATACCTCAGGGCCAGCTCCTATAATTCACCCCTCCACTTT
.,TRBJ1-2,TRBD1,TRBV5-1,CASSLLRGTYGYTF,TGCGCCAGCAGCTTGCTCAGGGGGACGTATGGCTACACCTTC
.,TRBJ2-5,.,TRBV15,CATSRDEGQETQYF,TGTGCCACCAGCAGAGATGAGGGCCAAGAGACCCAGTACTTC
.,TRBJ1-1,.,TRBV7-9,CASSKTPVGAFF,TGTGCCAGCAGCAAGACCCCGGTAGGAGCTTTCTTT
few,TRBJ1-2,TRBD1,TRBV12-3/TRBV12-4,CASSLLAGGDYGYTF,TGTGCCAGCAGTTTACTGGCAGGGGGCGACTATGGCTACACCTTC
few,TRBJ1-1,TRBD1,TRBV5-1,CASRTTGTGILGDTEAFF,TGCGCCAGCAGGACCACCGGGACAGGGATACTCGGAGACACTGAAGCTTTCTTT
few,TRBJ2-7,.,TRBV6-5,CASSYRKGTLYEQYF,TGTGCCAGCAGTTACCGAAAAGGGACGCTCTACGAGCAGTACTTC
few,TRBJ2-5,TRBD2,TRBV3-1,CASSQGTSGVWETQYF,TGTGCCAGCAGCCAAGGGACTAGCGGTGTCTGGGAGACCCAGTACTTC
.,TRBJ2-7,TRBD1,TRBV25-1,CASSARRQGGSYEQYF,TGTGCCAGCAGTGCTAGAAGACAGGGGGGCTCCTACGAGCAGTACTTC